The next 19 T cell receptor beta chains were all read from a single sample in a study of regulatory T cells in long-lasting Graves disease. Time point given: persistent/refractory GD, antithyroid drugs over 5 years with positive TRAb. From PBMCs, RNA was extracted and then used to make the TCR library. Construction of the TCR beta libraries employed iRepertoire HTBI primers in conjunction with Arm-PCR of CDR3 regions. TCRdb re-analysed the multiplex PCR reads in MiXCR, keeping a single row per CDR3 protein. Here the sample spans 400,000 to 500,000 distinct CDR3 sequences, roughly a fifth being singletons. The source was peripheral blood mononuclear cells (PBMCs), collected when the disease was refractory, from a patient treated with antithyroid drugs. These receptors all come from a female donor with Graves disease.

This clonotype was counted ten times or more. The gene calls are TRBV28 and TRBJ1-2, with 7 bases aligning to TRBD1. Looked up from germline, CDR1 is MDHEN and CDR2 is SYDVKM. The CDR3 consists of 14 residues. Unmatched junction bases numbered 12, after V lost 6 bases and J lost 8 bases. CDR3: CASSRIDRARGYTF. As DNA, the CDR3 is TGTGCCAGCAGCCGCATCGACAGGGCGCGAGGCTACACCTTC.

The table lists this clonotype with a few counts. This chain uses TRBV9 with TRBJ2-7; TRBD2 aligns across 12 bases. CDR1 and CDR2 from the germline V gene are SGDLS and YYNGEE. The V and J ends lost 3 bases and 5 bases, in that order; junction bases with no gene match: 6. The CDR3 length is 15 residues. The CDR3 nucleotides read TGTGCCAGCAGCGGGACTAGCGGGAAAGGCCACGAGCAGTACTTC. This translates into CASSGTSGKGHEQYF.

The table lists this clonotype with many counts. The V gene is TRBV28, the J gene TRBJ2-7; D is possibly TRBD2 (7 bases). Deletions cut 5 bases from V and 1 base from J, with 15 bases between. The CDR3 totals 15 residues. CDR1 and CDR2 from the germline V gene are MDHEN and SYDVKM. The CDR3 protein is CASSLGGAGSYEQYF. The CDR3 coding sequence is TGTGCCAGCAGTCTGGGGGGGGCAGGTTCCTACGAGCAGTACTTC.

This clonotype appeared a few times. This chain connects TRBV20-1 to TRBJ2-7; the D gene could be TRBD1 or TRBD2 (6 bases each). The CDR3 covers 14 residues. V lost 2 bases, J lost 3 bases, and 14 bases lay in between. Germline-derived CDR1 and CDR2 are DFQATT and SNEGSKA (reference sequence). CDR3 in amino acids: CSARIIRGLYEQYF. The CDR3 coding sequence is TGCAGTGCTAGAATTATCAGGGGACTCTACGAGCAGTACTTC.

This clonotype was counted ten times or more. The rearrangement joins TRBV18 to TRBJ2-5, with D tentatively TRBD2 (5 bases). This CDR3 region has 13 residues. V gave up 4 bases and J gave up 2 bases, with 8 bases separating them. Germline CDR1 is KGHSH and CDR2 is LQKENI. CDR3 amino acids: CASSHGVQETQYF. The CDR3 DNA sequence: TGTGCCAGCTCACACGGGGTTCAAGAGACCCAGTACTTC.

This clonotype was recorded many times. The chain couples TRBV2 to TRBJ2-4; tentatively, D is TRBD2 (7 bases). CDR1 and CDR2 from the germline V gene are SNHLY and FYNNEI. V dropped 5 bases and J dropped 8 bases, with 10 bases sitting between them. The CDR3 contains 12 residues. CDR3 amino acids: CASSQGGDIQYF. The CDR3 coding sequence is TGTGCCAGCAGTCAAGGGGGGGACATTCAGTACTTC.

The V gene is TRBV19, the J gene TRBJ2-7, with 8 bases identical to TRBD1. J was trimmed by 6 bases and V by 4 bases; bases with no gene match: 5. CDR3 size: 13 residues. Germline V gene lookup returns CDR1 LNHDA and CDR2 SQIVND (reference sequence). As DNA, the CDR3 is TGTGCCAGTAGTACGCAACAGGGGGGCGAGCAGTACTTC. Translation gives CASSTQQGGEQYF.

This clonotype was recorded a few times. The chain uses TRBV14 and TRBJ2-7; D ambiguous. Germline V gene sequence: CDR1 SGHDN, CDR2 FVKESK. CDR3 size: 12 residues. V was pared by 6 bases and J by 7 bases, with 13 bases between. Here the CDR3 DNA reads TGTGCCAGCAGTCGATTATTCTGGGAGCAGTACTTC. It is translated as CASSRLFWEQYF.

This clonotype showed up many times. The chain recombines TRBV28 with TRBJ1-2, with TRBD1 matching over 9 bases. Germline trimming cut 5 bases from V and 6 bases from J; bases unmatched to any gene: 13. Germline V gene data show CDR1 as MDHEN and CDR2 as SYDVKM. This CDR3 spans 16 amino acids. CDR3 sequence: CASSPSPGQGKNGYTF. DNA for the CDR3: TGTGCCAGCAGTCCGTCCCCGGGACAGGGAAAGAATGGCTACACCTTC.

This clonotype was seen a handful of times. The chain links TRBV7-3 to TRBJ2-5; 11 bases agree with TRBD2. The length of the CDR3 is 15 residues. The V and J ends lost 5 bases and 3 bases, in that order; junction bases with no gene match: 5. CDR1 is SGHTA and CDR2 is FQGTGA in the germline V gene. CDR3 protein: CASSLTSGAEETQYF. The CDR3 DNA is TGTGCCAGCAGCCTGACTAGCGGGGCTGAAGAGACCCAGTACTTC.

This clonotype was counted only a few times. The V call is TRBV5-4, the J call TRBJ2-5, with D tentatively TRBD2 (6 bases). Trimming pared 3 bases from V and 5 bases from J, leaving 11 bases between. The CDR3 has 13 residues. CDR1 and CDR2 (germline): SGHNT, YYREEE (reference sequence). The chain's CDR3 is CASSSDYLETQYF. DNA for the CDR3: TGTGCCAGCAGCTCGGACTACCTTGAGACCCAGTACTTC. Full variable domain (missing parts from reference TRBV5-4 and TRBJ2-5): ETGVTQSPTHLIKTRGQQVTLRCSSQSGHNTVSWYQQALGQGPQFIFQYYREEENGRGNFPPRFSGLQFPNYSSELNVNALELDDSALYLCASSSDYLETQYFGPGTRLLVL.

Concerning this clonotype: A clone one base away is much larger, so this may be a read error. The CDR3 does not end in the conserved phenylalanine or tryptophan, so this is likely a read error. The chain is built from TRBV28 and TRBJ1-4; TRBD1 is a possible D gene (6 bases). V was pared by 2 bases and J by 3 bases, with 10 bases between. Per the germline V gene, CDR1 is MDHEN and CDR2 is SYDVKM. This CDR3 is built from 15 residues. The CDR3 DNA reads as TGTGCCAGCAGTTTAGGGGGCGCAGCTAATGAAAAACTGTTTCTT. This translates into CASSLGGAANEKLFL.

This clonotype was seen more than once but under ten times. V and J are TRBV28 and TRBJ2-3; 8 nucleotides agree with TRBD2. J gave up 7 bases and V 4 bases, and 10 bases lay outside the gene matches. Germline V lookup: CDR1 MDHEN, CDR2 SYDVKM. This CDR3 contains 15 residues. In nucleotides, the CDR3 is TGTGCCAGCAGTTCCCCGGGTAGCGGGGAACATACGCAGTATTTT. Translation: CASSSPGSGEHTQYF. Filled out from reference TRBV28 and TRBJ2-3, the complete variable domain reads DVKVTQSSRYLVKRTGEKVFLECVQDMDHENMFWYRQDPGLGLRLIYFSYDVKMKEKGDIPEGYSVSREKKERFSLILESASTNQTSMYLCASSSPGSGEHTQYFGPGTRLTVL.

The V call is TRBV7-2, the J call TRBJ1-2; TRBD1 is a possible D gene (5 bases). The V end was cut by 2 bases, the J end by 3 bases, with 7 bases between. The CDR3 runs to 13 residues. Germline CDR1 is SGHTA and CDR2 is FQGNSA. CDR3 nucleotide sequence: TGTGCCAGCAGCTTACCAGGGCACTATGGCTACACCTTC. Encoded protein: CASSLPGHYGYTF.

As regards this clonotype: A read error is possible here, since a much larger clone lies one base away. The chain combines TRBV28 with TRBJ2-7, with D possibly being TRBD2 (5 bases). Trimming pared 2 bases from V and 9 bases from J, leaving 11 bases between. Germline assignment: CDR1 MDHEN and CDR2 SYDVKM. The CDR3 length is 12 residues. CDR3 sequence (DNA): TGTGCCAGCAGTTTACTGTCTGCGGGGCAGTACTTC. This codes for CASSLLSAGQYF.

The table lists this clonotype with a few counts. The chain couples TRBV20-1 to TRBJ2-7; D possibly matches TRBD1 or TRBD2 (5 bases each). Germline V gene sequence: CDR1 DFQATT, CDR2 SNEGSKA (reference sequence). This CDR3 is 16 amino acids long. Trimming stripped 1 base from V and 3 bases from J, with 19 bases between. This CDR3 reads CSARAVSGTDFYEQYF. The DNA of the CDR3 is TGCAGTGCTAGAGCCGTCTCCGGGACCGATTTCTACGAGCAGTACTTC.

There are many counts of this clonotype. V usage is TRBV27 and J usage is TRBJ1-5; TRBD1 aligns across 10 bases. Germline lookup yields CDR1 MNHEY and CDR2 SMNVEV (reference sequence). The length of the CDR3 is 15 residues. The V and J ends lost 6 bases and 2 bases, in that order; junction bases with no gene match: 4. The CDR3, as DNA: TGTGCCAGCAGCTTAGGGACAGGGGGCAATCAGCCCCAGCATTTT. Protein: CASSLGTGGNQPQHF.

This clonotype was picked up many times. The rearrangement joins TRBV28 to TRBJ2-7, with 7 positions matching TRBD1. The V segment lost 5 bases and the J segment 3 bases; nucleotides outside the gene matches: 10. Looked up from germline, CDR1 is MDHEN and CDR2 is SYDVKM. CDR3 length: 15 residues. The CDR3 reads CASSTPGTAFYEQYF. CDR3 sequence (DNA): TGTGCCAGCAGTACCCCGGGGACAGCTTTCTACGAGCAGTACTTC.

As regards this clonotype: At one of its ends the junction is not consistent with the germline gene, which may arise from a read error. The V and J genes are TRBV5-1 and TRBJ2-3, with D perhaps matching TRBD2 (5 bases). The CDR3 has 17 amino acids. CDR1 and CDR2 (germline): SGHRS, YFSETQ. CDR3 in DNA: TGTGCCAGCAGCGAAGACGGCGGACGGACTAGCACAGATACGCAGTATTTT. Translated, it gives CASSEDGGRTSTDTQYF.